Sequencing of this T cell receptor beta chain was carried out in a study of human versus mouse CDR3 diversity and MHC coevolution. The overall study: Between about 5.5 x 10^6 and 1.8 x 10^7 valid reads came from each sample.

The ends were cut back, 1 base at V and 7 bases at J, with 8 bases in the middle. Germline V gene lookup returns CDR1 SGHTA and CDR2 FQGNSA. This CDR3 has 13 amino acids. Concerning this clone itself: The antigen is undetermined.

Naive CD4 T cells, CD45RO-negative and CD62L-positive, were flow-sorted from PBMCs. TCRdb's copy holds only in-frame clones and misses some; the assay was immunoSEQ multiplex PCR. Among 86,000 or so clones listed, around 93% were seen once. General study findings and limits: By iCHAO1, human TCR beta clonotypes numbered roughly 1.7 million, the most. Human T cells were selected on over 5 MHC II alleles.

The J gene is TRBJ2-1, the V gene TRBV7-2, with D unresolved. This receptor was taken from a person aged 30-69 years in good health. Material: naive CD4+ T cells from blood. As to subset: CD45RO-negative CD62L-positive naive CD4 T cells. The CDR3 coding sequence is TGTGCCAGCAGCTTAGGTCTGGAGAATGAGCAGTTCTTC. Translated, it gives CASSLGLENEQFF.